The present T cell receptor beta chain was sequenced within a study of cytomegalovirus exposure and HLA in healthy donors. Separate from the approximately 700-subject first cohort was the approximately 120-subject validation cohort, to which the donors belonged. Germline-derived CDR1 and CDR2 are LGHNA and YSLEER. The CDR3 totals 18 residues. J gave up 0 bases and V 0 bases, and 6 bases lay outside the gene matches. Study-wide findings and caveats: In vitro work confirmed that three CMV-associated chains recognize CMV antigens. Cytomegalovirus status was reportedly diagnosed by the classifier with high specificity and sensitivity.

The assay was immunoSEQ multiplex PCR, and TCRdb's table has in-frame clones only and misses some. The sample yields 43,000 or so clones, 92% seen once. Points on this clone: Its matching antigen is unknown.

This sequence originates from a man between 18 and 29 years old in good health and CMV-seronegative. Specimen: PBMCs. V gene TRBV4-3 combines with J gene TRBJ1-5; 9 bases map to TRBD1. Written as DNA, the CDR3 is TGCGCCAGCAGCCAAGATCGGGGACAGGGCTATAGCAATCAGCCCCAGCATTTT. Translating gives CASSQDRGQGYSNQPQHF.